Presented here are 32 T cell receptor beta chains from one specimen sequenced in a study of human T cells and chemical hapten exposure. Time point: healthy volunteer bleed at 2 weeks. Total RNA was isolated from whole blood that had not been fractionated. TCRdb redid the calling of the RACE reads with MiXCR, one entry per CDR3 protein. The repertoire holds about 31,000 distinct CDR3 sequences, with 7% to 8.5% as singletons. Specimen: whole blood. These receptors were collected from a human donor in good health. Some clones in this sample may be carry-over from other donors' samples.

This clonotype has more than one count but fewer than ten. The genes are TRBV4-3 and TRBJ1-1; D is ambiguous. Deletions cut 2 bases from V and 1 base from J, with 11 bases between. The germline V gene has CDR1 LGHNA and CDR2 YSLEER. The CDR3 loop spans 15 amino acids. The CDR3 DNA sequence: TGCGCCAGCAGCCAATTCCAAACAGCGAACACTGAAGCTTTCTTT. It encodes CASSQFQTANTEAFF.

CDR3 DNA sequence: TGTGCCACCAAAGGACAGGACGCGAACACCGGGGAGCTGTTTTTT. Its translation: CATKGQDANTGELFF. V usage is TRBV24-1 and J usage is TRBJ2-2; 7 positions agree with TRBD1. CDR1 and CDR2 (germline): KGHDR, SFDVKD. After removal of 8 bases from V and 0 bases from J, the junction contained 5 bases not matched to a gene. The CDR3 extends over 15 amino acids.

The rearrangement uses TRBV18 and TRBJ2-6; D not resolved. With 4 bases removed from V and 0 bases from J, the gap between germline ends came to 4 bases. Germline V gene data show CDR1 as KGHSH and CDR2 as LQKENI. This CDR3 has 14 residues. The CDR3 is CASSLHSGANVLTF. In nucleotides, the CDR3 is TGTGCCAGCTCACTCCACTCTGGGGCCAACGTCCTGACTTTC. Drawing the rest from reference TRBV18 and TRBJ2-6, the complete variable domain is NAGVMQNPRHLVRRRGQEARLRCSPMKGHSHVYWYRQLPEEGLKFMVYLQKENIIDESGMPKERFSAEFPKEGPSILRIQQVVRGDSAAYFCASSLHSGANVLTFGAGSRLTVL.

The chain employs TRBV20-1 and TRBJ2-7, with D possibly being TRBD1 (5 bases). V gave up 7 bases and J gave up 2 bases, with 12 bases separating them. The CDR3 spans 12 residues. Per the germline V gene, CDR1 is DFQATT and CDR2 is SNEGSKA (reference sequence). The CDR3 DNA reads TGCAGTGGCAGCAGGGTCCCCTACGAGCAGTACTTC. Amino acids: CSGSRVPYEQYF.

This clonotype was seen a handful of times. The chain has TRBV5-6 and TRBJ2-5; D remains ambiguous. The CDR3 is 13 residues long. The V end was cut by 5 bases, the J end by 7 bases, with 15 bases between. Germline V gives CDR1 SGHDT, CDR2 YYEEEE. The CDR3 bases are TGTGCCAGCAGTTCTCGGGTGTCGGCGACCCAGTACTTC. It yields the protein CASSSRVSATQYF.

This clonotype was seen many times. The V call is TRBV6-5, the J call TRBJ2-1; the match to TRBD1 covers 7 bases. Germline V gene data show CDR1 as MNHEY and CDR2 as SVGAGI. The ends lost 5 bases at V and 4 bases at J; junction bases unmatched: 2. This CDR3 has 13 amino acids. CDR3 nucleotide sequence: TGTGCCAGCAGTCGGGACAGTTACAATGAGCAGTTCTTC. Its translation: CASSRDSYNEQFF.

This clonotype showed up many times. The chain has TRBV29-1 and TRBJ1-1; D gene uncertain. CDR1 and CDR2 from the germline V gene are SQVTM and ANQGSEA. This CDR3 contains 13 residues. Between the trimmed V and J ends, which lost 4 bases and 1 base, there was a span of 10 bases. CDR3 loop: CSVALIRNTEAFF. The CDR3 nucleotides are TGCAGCGTTGCTCTCATTCGGAACACTGAAGCTTTCTTT. Full variable domain (rest looked up from reference TRBV29-1 and TRBJ1-1): SAVISQKPSRDICQRGTSLTIQCQVDSQVTMMFWYRQQPGQSLTLIATANQGSEATYESGFVIDKFPISRPNLTFSTLTVSNMSPEDSSIYLCSVALIRNTEAFFGQGTRLTVV.

The V call is TRBV30, the J call TRBJ2-2; D is ambiguous. Germline V CDR1 and CDR2: GTSNPN, SVGIG (reference sequence). The CDR3 contains 13 residues. V lost 0 bases, J lost 5 bases, and 7 bases lay in between. Here the CDR3 reads CAWSVILTGELFF. CDR3 DNA sequence: TGTGCCTGGAGTGTCATATTAACCGGGGAGCTGTTTTTT. Combining the CDR3 with reference TRBV30 and TRBJ2-2 gives the whole variable domain SQTIHQWPATLVQPVGSPLSLECTVEGTSNPNLYWYRQAAGRGLQLLFYSVGIGQISSEVPQNLSASRPQDRQFILSSKKLLLSDSGFYLCAWSVILTGELFFGEGSRLTVL.

This clonotype was detected a few times. A much larger clone sits a single nucleotide away, making a read error possible. V is TRBV4-3 and J is TRBJ1-2, with 7 bases lining up with TRBD1. Germline-derived CDR1 and CDR2 are LGHNA and YSLEER. The junction had 7 bases not matched to a gene; V was cut back by 0 bases and J by 0 bases. This CDR3 is built from 17 residues. The CDR3 region is CASSQENPGGANYGYTF. CDR3 nucleotide sequence: TGCGCCAGCAGCCAAGAAAATCCAGGGGGAGCTAACTATGGCTACACCTTC.

V is TRBV5-1 and J is TRBJ2-5; D gene uncertain. CDR1 is SGHRS and CDR2 is YFSETQ in the germline V gene. There are 15 residues in the CDR3. V shed 4 bases and J shed 4 bases, with 17 bases lying between them. The CDR3, as DNA: TGCGCCAGCAGCCAATACAACCCCGAAGGAGAGACCCAGTACTTC. Protein: CASSQYNPEGETQYF.

This clonotype was counted many times. The CDR3 is CATSQLTVDEQFF. The CDR3 DNA reads TGTGCCACCAGCCAACTCACCGTCGATGAGCAGTTCTTC. The rearrangement links TRBV24-1 to TRBJ2-1; D unresolved. Germline V gene data show CDR1 as KGHDR and CDR2 as SFDVKD. V was trimmed by 7 bases and J by 8 bases, leaving 14 bases between them. This CDR3 contains 13 residues.

V gene TRBV7-2 combines with J gene TRBJ2-3; either TRBD1 or TRBD2 may fit D (6 bases each). Trimming removed 5 bases from V and 9 bases from J, with 15 bases in between. There are 13 residues in the CDR3. CDR1 and CDR2 (germline): SGHTA, FQGNSA. The CDR3 DNA reads TGTGCCAGCAGCGGCAGCAGGGGAGGCACGCAGTATTTT. Its translation is CASSGSRGGTQYF.

The sample holds many counts of this clonotype. The rearrangement uses TRBV2 and TRBJ2-4, with D possibly matching TRBD1 (5 bases). The CDR3 totals 15 residues. With 6 bases removed from V and 5 bases from J, the gap between germline ends came to 17 bases. Germline CDR1 and CDR2: SNHLY and FYNNEI. The CDR3 sequence: CASRVDSLGENIQYF. In DNA, the CDR3 is TGTGCCAGCAGGGTCGACTCGCTAGGGGAAAACATTCAGTACTTC.

With respect to this clonotype: The junction differs from germline at one of its ends, possibly a read error. The chain uses TRBV20-1 and TRBJ2-5; 8 nucleotides match TRBD2. In germline, CDR1 is DFQATT, CDR2 SNEGSKA (reference sequence). CDR3 size: 13 residues. The CDR3 DNA is TGCAGTGCTACCCAGCGGGGGAAAGAAACCCAGTACTTC. Its protein is CSATQRGKETQYF.

The rearrangement uses TRBV6-5 and TRBJ1-4; D possibly corresponds to TRBD1 (6 bases). Trimming pared 2 bases from V and 0 bases from J, leaving 10 bases between. The CDR3 spans 16 residues. Germline V gives CDR1 MNHEY, CDR2 SVGAGI. CDR3 in DNA: TGTGCCAGCAGTTACCGTCCAGGGGCAACTAATGAAAAACTGTTTTTT. The encoded protein is CASSYRPGATNEKLFF.

Ten or more counts support this clonotype. The J gene is TRBJ2-3, the V gene TRBV29-1, with 9 bases fitting TRBD1. The ends lost 4 bases at V and 2 bases at J; junction bases unmatched: 10. Germline V gives CDR1 SQVTM, CDR2 ANQGSEA. The CDR3 has 16 amino acids. CDR3 nucleotide sequence: TGCAGCGTTGCAGGCGGGACAGGGTCTACCACAGATACGCAGTATTTT. Translating it yields CSVAGGTGSTTDTQYF.

A few counts support this clonotype. The CDR3 spells CASGPQGNTDTQYF. The CDR3 DNA is TGTGCCAGCGGTCCGCAGGGAAACACAGATACGCAGTATTTT. This sequence joins TRBV12-3 or TRBV12-4 and TRBJ2-3; D is perhaps TRBD1 (5 bases). The CDR3 has 14 residues. The ends were cut back, 8 bases at V and 2 bases at J, with 14 bases in the middle.

At least ten counts were recorded for this clonotype. The V call is TRBV6-5, the J call TRBJ2-7, with D possibly TRBD1 on 6 matching bases. V was cut by 5 bases and J by 2 bases, with 13 bases left in between. CDR1 is MNHEY and CDR2 is SVGAGI in the germline V gene. The CDR3 has 14 residues. The CDR3 nucleotides are TGTGCCAGCAGTGACCGGGACACGCCCTACGAGCAGTACTTC. It yields the protein CASSDRDTPYEQYF.

This clonotype was observed a handful of times. The chain couples TRBV5-5 to TRBJ2-7, with D possibly being TRBD1 (6 bases). The CDR3 has 15 residues. Germline V CDR1 and CDR2: SGHKS, YYEKEE (reference sequence). V lost 1 base, J lost 4 bases, and 15 bases lay in between. CDR3 in DNA: TGTGCCAGCAGCTTGTATCCAGGGGCGGAGTACGAGCAGTACTTC. Translating it yields CASSLYPGAEYEQYF.

This clonotype was picked up a small number of times. V is TRBV20-1 and J is TRBJ2-5; D possibly corresponds to TRBD1 (6 bases). With 6 bases removed from V and 1 base from J, the gap between germline ends came to 15 bases. In germline, CDR1 is DFQATT, CDR2 SNEGSKA (reference sequence). This CDR3 region has 14 residues. CDR3 sequence reads: CSARTYRVQETQYF. DNA for the CDR3: TGCAGTGCCCGTACGTACAGGGTCCAAGAGACCCAGTACTTC.

This sequence joins TRBV6-2 or TRBV6-3 and TRBJ2-1; the match to TRBD1 covers 10 bases. Trimming cost V 7 bases and J 4 bases; bases outside gene matches: 4. The CDR3 sequence is 14 residues long. CDR1 is MNHEY, CDR2 SVGEGT, per germline. CDR3: CASTGTGEYNEQFF. CDR3 nucleotides: TGTGCCAGCACCGGGACAGGGGAGTACAATGAGCAGTTCTTC.

Ten or more counts support this clonotype. The V call is TRBV12-3 or TRBV12-4, the J call TRBJ1-1; no reliable D call. V dropped 2 bases and J dropped 4 bases, with 17 bases sitting between them. The length of the CDR3 is 16 residues. The CDR3 protein is CASSLRFGSQTTEAFF. In DNA form, the CDR3 reads TGTGCCAGCAGTTTACGTTTCGGCAGTCAAACCACTGAAGCTTTCTTT.

The chain couples TRBV29-1 to TRBJ2-5; D is ambiguous. Germline-derived CDR1 and CDR2 are SQVTM and ANQGSEA. This CDR3 is built from 17 residues. Trimming stripped 1 base from V and 1 base from J, with 19 bases between. The CDR3 DNA follows: TGCAGCGTTGAAGGGGCTAGGAATTGGGGTTTCCAAGAGACCCAGTACTTC. Amino acid sequence: CSVEGARNWGFQETQYF.

This clonotype was recorded a few times. The chain recombines TRBV20-1 with TRBJ2-1, with TRBD1 matching 10 bases. V lost 5 bases to trimming and J lost 5 bases; unmatched junction nucleotides: 6. The CDR3 sequence is 14 residues long. Germline CDR1 is DFQATT and CDR2 is SNEGSKA (reference sequence). The CDR3 DNA reads as TGCAGTGCTCGAACGGGACAGGGGCACAATGAGCAGTTCTTC. Its translation is CSARTGQGHNEQFF.

This clonotype has a count of ten or more. This CDR3 reads CASSTRTGGANVLTF. The CDR3, as DNA: TGTGCCAGCAGTACCCGGACAGGGGGAGCCAACGTCCTGACTTTC. The gene calls are TRBV6-2 or TRBV6-3 and TRBJ2-6; TRBD1 matches 10 bases. The CDR3 contains 15 residues. After removal of 5 bases from V and 7 bases from J, the junction contained 5 bases not matched to a gene. Germline V lookup: CDR1 MNHEY, CDR2 SVGEGT.

To note about this clonotype: A much larger clone differs by one base, so this may be a read error. CDR3 coding DNA: TGTGCCAGCAGCCAAGATTCTGAGGATAGCACAGATACGCAGTATTTT. This sequence encodes CASSQDSEDSTDTQYF. V and J are TRBV4-2 and TRBJ2-3; D not resolved. The CDR3 extends over 16 amino acids. V was clipped by 0 bases and J by 0 bases, with 10 bases between them. Germline assignment: CDR1 LGHNA and CDR2 YNFKEQ.

This clonotype was detected only a few times. This chain uses TRBV5-4 with TRBJ2-3, with 12 nucleotides matching TRBD2. Trimming took 4 bases from V and 6 from J; bases not matched to a gene: 9. The CDR3 sequence is 16 residues long. The V gene's germline CDR1 is SGHNT and CDR2 YYREEE (reference sequence). The CDR3 sequence is CASSPRLAGAGDTQYF. The CDR3 coding sequence is TGTGCCAGCAGCCCCAGACTAGCGGGGGCTGGGGATACGCAGTATTTT.

This clonotype was seen a handful of times. CDR3 nucleotide sequence: TGTGCCAGCAGTCCAGGCAGGGGGGGCCGAGAGCAGTACTTC. This translates into CASSPGRGGREQYF. The chain carries TRBV2 and TRBJ2-7, with D perhaps being TRBD1 or TRBD2 (7 bases each). Deletions cut 5 bases from V and 7 bases from J, with 18 bases between. The CDR3 runs to 14 residues. From germline, CDR1 is SNHLY and CDR2 FYNNEI.

This clonotype was observed at least ten times. The J gene is TRBJ1-1, the V gene TRBV20-1; TRBD1 agrees at 10 bases. The J segment lost 6 bases and the V segment lost 5 bases, leaving 9 bases of the junction unmatched. The germline V gene has CDR1 DFQATT and CDR2 SNEGSKA (reference sequence). CDR3 size: 14 residues. The CDR3, as DNA: TGCAGTGCTTCTTCGGGACAGGGGCTGGCTGAAGCTTTCTTT. Protein: CSASSGQGLAEAFF.

This clonotype was recorded a few times. The chain employs TRBV27 and TRBJ1-2, with D possibly matching TRBD1 (6 bases). V was clipped by 6 bases and J by 8 bases, with 16 bases between them. The CDR3 is 13 amino acids. Germline CDR1 is MNHEY and CDR2 is SMNVEV (reference sequence). CDR3 coding DNA: TGTGCCAGCAGCGAACTCCTGGGGGGCGGCTACACCTTC. This encodes CASSELLGGGYTF.

The chain links TRBV6-5 to TRBJ1-1; 10 nucleotides agree with TRBD1. This CDR3 region has 14 residues. The V gene's germline CDR1 is MNHEY and CDR2 SVGAGI. The V and J ends lost 7 bases and 4 bases, in that order; junction bases with no gene match: 6. The CDR3 DNA reads TGTGCCAGCACTTGGGACAGGGGAGGCACTGAAGCTTTCTTT. Its translation is CASTWDRGGTEAFF.

The rearrangement uses TRBV28 and TRBJ2-5, with 9 bases fitting TRBD1. The ends lost 4 bases at V and 7 bases at J; junction bases unmatched: 7. In germline, CDR1 is MDHEN, CDR2 SYDVKM. CDR3 length equals 14 residues. The CDR3, as DNA: TGTGCCAGCAGTTGGGGACAGGGTGTGGGGACCCAGTACTTC. This gives the protein CASSWGQGVGTQYF.